Below are 16 T cell receptor beta chains sequenced from a single sample in a study of neurological immune-mediated disorders. From the 5' RACE reads, TCRdb called clonotypes with MiXCR, one entry per CDR3 protein. This table holds roughly 120,000 distinct CDR3 sequences, roughly 3.2% found once. The sample comprised PBMCs. The origin of the receptors is a woman in her twenties or thirties with multiple sclerosis.

Ten or more counts support this clonotype. This chain uses TRBV5-1 with TRBJ2-5; 7 bases line up with TRBD2. After removal of 3 bases from V and 5 bases from J, the junction contained 7 bases not matched to a gene. This CDR3 has 14 amino acids. Germline V gene lookup returns CDR1 SGHRS and CDR2 YFSETQ. In DNA, the CDR3 is TGCGCCAGCAGCTCGGAGCTGGGGGGGGAGACCCAGTACTTC. It yields the protein CASSSELGGETQYF.

This clonotype was counted at least ten times. V gene TRBV30 combines with J gene TRBJ1-2, with TRBD1 matching over 10 bases. CDR3 size: 13 residues. Germline CDR1 GTSNPN, CDR2 SVGIG (reference sequence). J was trimmed by 6 bases and V by 2 bases; bases with no gene match: 3. CDR3 nucleotides: TGTGCCTGGAGTACCGGGACAGGGGATGGCTACACCTTC. Protein sequence: CAWSTGTGDGYTF.

This clonotype was seen many times. The rearrangement joins TRBV20-1 to TRBJ1-1; D unclear. The CDR3 is 12 residues long. Germline CDR1 and CDR2: DFQATT and SNEGSKA (reference sequence). The germline V and J ends were trimmed by 1 base and 3 bases, with 6 bases remaining between them. DNA for the CDR3: TGCAGTGCTAGAGCAGCGTACACTGAAGCTTTCTTT. Its translation is CSARAAYTEAFF.

This clonotype was counted at least ten times. This chain joins TRBV7-8 and TRBJ1-2, with D maybe TRBD1 (5 bases). Germline V lookup: CDR1 SGHVS, CDR2 FQNEAQ. V lost 8 bases, J lost 0 bases, and 13 bases lay in between. The CDR3 spans 14 residues. The CDR3 sequence: CASAAGPSNYGYTF. The CDR3 DNA is TGTGCCAGCGCGGCGGGACCCTCTAACTATGGCTACACCTTC.

This clonotype was seen repeatedly, ten times or more. This chain links TRBV5-6 with TRBJ2-5; unclear D gene. Germline CDR1 and CDR2: SGHDT and YYEEEE. V dropped 1 base and J dropped 3 bases, with 10 bases sitting between them. This CDR3 has 14 amino acids. CDR3 protein: CASSLQQLEETQYF. CDR3 nucleotide sequence: TGTGCCAGCAGCTTGCAACAGCTTGAAGAGACCCAGTACTTC.

V usage is TRBV3-1 and J usage is TRBJ2-7, with a weak D call TRBD2 (5 bases). CDR1 and CDR2 from the germline V gene are LGHDT and YNNKEL (reference sequence). Trimming stripped 0 bases from V and 4 bases from J, with 19 bases between. There are 17 residues in the CDR3. The CDR3 DNA reads as TGTGCCAGCAGCCAAGATCGAGGGAAGGAGGACCGATACGAGCAGTACTTC. It is translated as CASSQDRGKEDRYEQYF.

This clonotype was recorded many times. The J gene is TRBJ2-2, the V gene TRBV28; 7 positions match TRBD1. The CDR3 spans 14 residues. CDR1 is MDHEN and CDR2 is SYDVKM in the germline V gene. V lost 8 bases to trimming and J lost 2 bases; unmatched junction nucleotides: 5. Here the CDR3 DNA reads TGTGCCAGCGAAGACAGGGCAAACACCGGGGAGCTGTTTTTT. Its translation: CASEDRANTGELFF.

The sample holds a few counts of this clonotype. The V and J genes are TRBV30 and TRBJ1-2; D unclear. The CDR3 loop spans 12 amino acids. V was trimmed by 4 bases and J by 4 bases, leaving 10 bases between them. Per germline, CDR1 GTSNPN and CDR2 SVGIG (reference sequence). The CDR3 spells CAWKEGIYGYTF. Here the CDR3 DNA reads TGTGCCTGGAAGGAGGGTATCTATGGCTACACCTTC.

In this sample, this clonotype turned up many times. V gene TRBV20-1 combines with J gene TRBJ2-2, with 11 bases that match TRBD2. The CDR3 spans 14 residues. V trimming: 6 bases; J trimming: 4 bases; junction bases outside the gene matches: 4. Germline V gives CDR1 DFQATT, CDR2 SNEGSKA (reference sequence). CDR3 residues: CSAGGTSGTGELFF. CDR3 bases: TGCAGTGCGGGTGGGACTAGCGGCACCGGGGAGCTGTTTTTT.

This clonotype appeared many times. CDR3 bases: TGCGCCAGCAGCGGAGGGCATGAGCAGTTCTTC. This gives the protein CASSGGHEQFF. The V and J genes are TRBV5-1 and TRBJ2-1; TRBD2 is a possible D gene (6 bases). V was trimmed by 4 bases and J by 8 bases, leaving 7 bases between them. Germline V gene data show CDR1 as SGHRS and CDR2 as YFSETQ. There are 11 residues in the CDR3.

This clonotype has ten or more counts. The V gene is TRBV5-1, the J gene TRBJ2-2; D is uncertain. The CDR3 runs to 14 residues. Trimming took off 4 bases at V and 4 bases at J, with 11 bases between the two ends. CDR1 is SGHRS, CDR2 YFSETQ, per germline. The chain's CDR3 is CASSPIQSTGELFF. The CDR3 DNA is TGCGCCAGCAGCCCCATCCAGAGCACCGGGGAGCTGTTTTTT.

This clonotype has a count of ten or more. This chain joins TRBV3-1 and TRBJ1-2; no clear D. The CDR3 is 13 residues long. Germline assignment: CDR1 LGHDT and CDR2 YNNKEL (reference sequence). V was cut by 4 bases and J by 4 bases, with 10 bases left in between. The CDR3 is CASSPRSGYGYTF. Here the CDR3 DNA reads TGTGCCAGCAGCCCCCGGTCGGGCTATGGCTACACCTTC.

This clonotype was seen a handful of times. The rearrangement uses TRBV18 and TRBJ1-1; D is ambiguous. The V end lost 0 bases, the J end lost 4 bases, and 15 bases lay between the germline ends. This CDR3 is built from 16 residues. Germline V gene data show CDR1 as KGHSH and CDR2 as LQKENI. The CDR3 nucleotides read TGTGCCAGCTCACCACCTTCTCGCGTGTCTCGCACTGAAGCTTTCTTT. It is translated as CASSPPSRVSRTEAFF.

At least ten counts were recorded for this clonotype. The gene calls are TRBV12-3 or TRBV12-4 and TRBJ1-5; D perhaps matches TRBD1 (6 bases). This CDR3 has 16 residues. Trimming took 6 bases from V and 4 from J, leaving 19 bases between them. For the CDR3, the DNA is TGTGCCAGCAGCTCCCGGACAGTTCTTGGTAATCAGCCCCAGCATTTT. It specifies CASSSRTVLGNQPQHF.

This clonotype appeared many times. The chain recombines TRBV29-1 with TRBJ2-2; D remains unclear. Trimming pared 5 bases from V and 5 bases from J, leaving 9 bases between. Germline-derived CDR1 and CDR2 are SQVTM and ANQGSEA. This CDR3 contains 12 residues. CDR3 sequence (DNA): TGCAGCGTTCCAGCGATGACCGGGGAGCTGTTTTTT. Protein: CSVPAMTGELFF.

This clonotype was seen repeatedly, ten times or more. The chain combines TRBV12-3 or TRBV12-4 with TRBJ1-2, with D unclear. The CDR3 spans 11 residues. Trimming cost V 8 bases and J 8 bases, with 12 bases left between them. DNA of the CDR3: TGTGCCAGCCGTTACAGCGGAGGCTACACCTTC. This encodes CASRYSGGYTF.